This is a list of T cell receptor beta chains from one sample in a study of T cell clonotyping in hematopoietic cell transplantation. TCRdb's copy holds only in-frame clones and misses some; the assay was immunoSEQ multiplex PCR. The sample lists tens of thousands of clones, about 96% occurring once. Sequenced material: peripheral blood mononuclear cells, taken before stem cell transplant. The receptors here all came from a woman between 45 and 65 years old with acute myeloid leukemia. Some clones in this sample may be carry-over from other donors' samples. The CDR3 runs from the conserved cysteine through the conserved F or W. The D gene is left open where the match is weak. Expanded clones are given a class, and other clones once, few, many or no size at all.

once,TRBJ1-3,.,TRBV9,16,CASSVGGRTPGNTIYF,TGTGCCAGCAGCGTAGGGGGTCGAACCCCTGGAAACACCATATATTTT
.,TRBJ1-2,TRBD1,TRBV11-2,14,CASSPNPGQNGYTF,TGTGCCAGCAGCCCGAACCCGGGACAGAATGGCTACACCTTC
.,TRBJ1-1,.,TRBV7-2,11,CASSAYHEAFF,TGTGCCAGCAGCGCGTATCATGAAGCTTTCTTT
.,TRBJ1-1,.,TRBV28,14,CASRTTGSQAEAFF,TGTGCCAGCAGGACCACCGGGAGTCAGGCTGAAGCTTTCTTT
.,TRBJ2-1,TRBD2,TRBV4-1,16,CASSQDFAGATNEQFF,TGCGCCAGCAGCCAAGATTTTGCGGGAGCAACCAATGAGCAGTTCTTC
.,TRBJ2-3,.,TRBV29-1,15,CSVERTAGQSDTQYF,TGCAGCGTTGAAAGGACGGCAGGACAGTCCGATACGCAGTATTTT
.,TRBJ2-5,.,TRBV5-1,13,CASSLVREETQYF,TGCGCCAGCAGCTTGGTCAGGGAAGAGACCCAGTACTTC
.,TRBJ2-7,TRBD2,TRBV2,19,CASSEVGGGSELISYEQYF,TGTGCCAGCAGTGAGGTGGGCGGGGGGTCCGAGCTCATCTCCTACGAGCAGTACTTC
.,TRBJ2-1,.,TRBV9,16,CASSAARGQSYNEQFF,TGTGCCAGCAGCGCAGCTAGGGGACAATCCTACAATGAGCAGTTCTTC
.,TRBJ1-5,.,TRBV7-9,13,CASSLVANQPQHF,TGTGCCAGCAGCTTAGTTGCCAATCAGCCCCAGCATTTT
.,TRBJ1-1,.,TRBV5-1,13,CASSLDSNTEAFF,TGCGCCAGCAGCTTAGACAGTAACACTGAAGCTTTCTTT
.,TRBJ2-5,.,TRBV29-1,12,CSVGGIEETQYF,TGCAGCGTTGGGGGGATCGAAGAGACCCAGTACTTC
.,TRBJ2-7,TRBD2,TRBV27,16,CASSLVGGDLIYEQYF,TGTGCCAGCAGTTTGGTGGGGGGGGATCTTATATACGAGCAGTACTTC
.,TRBJ1-6,TRBD1,TRBV27,15,CASSPTRGDSSPLHF,TGTGCCAGCAGTCCAACGAGGGGGGACAGTTCACCCCTCCACTTT
.,TRBJ1-1,.,TRBV6-1,14,CASSVEGGAAEAFF,TGTGCCAGCAGTGTGGAGGGAGGGGCAGCCGAAGCTTTCTTT
.,TRBJ2-7,TRBD1,TRBV6-5,15,CASSGDRGTPYEQYF,TGTGCCAGCAGTGGGGACAGGGGGACTCCCTACGAGCAGTACTTC
.,TRBJ1-6,.,TRBV27,14,CASSPLGANSPLHF,TGTGCCAGCAGTCCCCTTGGGGCCAACTCACCCCTCCACTTT
.,TRBJ1-5,.,TRBV2,15,CASSELGQLNQPQHF,TGTGCCAGCAGCGAACTTGGACAGCTCAATCAGCCCCAGCATTTT
.,TRBJ2-7,.,TRBV10-1,14,CASSGGRGGYEQYF,TGCGCCAGCAGTGGAGGCAGGGGTGGCTACGAGCAGTACTTC
.,TRBJ1-5,.,TRBV19,12,CASSIVGQPQHF,TGTGCCAGTAGTATAGTCGGTCAGCCCCAGCATTTT
.,TRBJ2-3,TRBD2,TRBV5-1,14,CASSLLADTDTQYF,TGCGCCAGCAGCCTTCTAGCGGACACAGATACGCAGTATTTT
.,TRBJ2-2,TRBD2,TRBV5-1,16,CASSSRTSVYTGELFF,TGCGCCAGCAGCTCCCGGACTAGCGTGTACACCGGGGAGCTGTTTTTT
once,TRBJ2-2,TRBD2,TRBV19,17,CATTRTSGRADTGELFF,TGTGCCACTACACGGACTAGCGGGAGGGCCGACACCGGGGAGCTGTTTTTT
.,TRBJ2-2,.,TRBV19,12,CASKGLAGELFF,TGTGCCAGTAAGGGTCTGGCCGGGGAGCTGTTTTTT
.,TRBJ1-2,.,TRBV2,15,CASSTGGSPQSSYTF,TGTGCCAGCAGTACTGGGGGCAGCCCACAAAGCAGCTACACCTTC
.,TRBJ1-1,.,TRBV30,13,CAWSSGGSAEAFF,TGTGCCTGGAGTTCTGGGGGGAGTGCTGAAGCTTTCTTT
.,TRBJ2-7,TRBD1,TRBV7-3,17,CASSLKPLDRGIYEQYF,TGTGCCAGCAGCTTAAAACCCCTCGACAGGGGGATTTACGAGCAGTACTTC
.,TRBJ1-6,.,TRBV6-6,15,CASRPNRETGSPLHF,TGTGCCAGCAGACCCAACAGGGAGACGGGGTCACCCCTCCACTTT
.,TRBJ2-1,TRBD2,TRBV5-1,17,CASSLDSGRGSYNEQFF,TGCGCCAGCAGCTTGGACAGCGGGAGAGGCTCCTACAATGAGCAGTTCTTC
.,TRBJ1-5,.,TRBV30,13,CAWSRDWEQPQHF,TGTGCCTGGAGCCGGGACTGGGAGCAGCCCCAGCATTTT
.,TRBJ1-2,.,TRBV7-8,14,CASSVYRVNYGYTF,TGTGCCAGCAGCGTTTACAGGGTTAACTATGGCTACACCTTC
.,TRBJ1-3,.,TRBV2,15,CASSEKGALGNTIYF,TGTGCCAGCAGTGAGAAAGGGGCTCTGGGAAACACCATATATTTT
.,TRBJ2-7,.,TRBV13,14,CASSSWGKTYEQYF,TGTGCCAGCAGCTCCTGGGGCAAAACCTACGAGCAGTACTTC
.,TRBJ1-6,.,TRBV30,14,CAWSDGRSYSPLHF,TGTGCCTGGAGTGATGGCAGGAGTTATTCACCCCTCCACTTT
once,TRBJ2-7,.,TRBV2,15,CASSESTSNAYEQYF,TGTGCCAGCAGTGAATCAACGTCTAATGCCTACGAGCAGTACTTC
.,TRBJ1-6,.,TRBV7-3,16,CASSLGPPGVNSPLHF,TGTGCCAGCAGCTTAGGCCCCCCAGGGGTAAATTCACCCCTCCACTTT
.,TRBJ1-2,TRBD1,TRBV5-5,14,CASRYTGTGDGYTF,TGTGCCAGCAGGTACACCGGGACAGGGGATGGCTACACCTTC
once,TRBJ1-6,.,TRBV19,16,CASTDRGSNHGSPLHF,TGTGCCAGTACTGATAGGGGTTCTAATCATGGTTCACCCCTCCACTTT
.,TRBJ2-7,.,TRBV5-1,13,CASSLQGEGEQYF,TGCGCCAGCAGCCTACAGGGGGAGGGCGAGCAGTACTTC
.,TRBJ1-2,.,TRBV5-1,11,CASSLDGGYTF,TGCGCCAGCAGCTTGGACGGAGGCTACACCTTC
.,TRBJ1-2,TRBD1,TRBV7-7,14,CASTQRGHEKGYTF,TGTGCTAGCACCCAGAGGGGGCACGAAAAAGGCTACACCTTC
.,TRBJ2-7,.,TRBV6-1,15,CASSEQGTSPYEQYF,TGTGCCAGCAGTGAACAAGGGACCAGCCCATACGAGCAGTACTTC
.,TRBJ2-1,TRBD2,TRBV6-1,15,CASRGTSGSWDEQFF,TGTGCCAGCAGGGGGACTAGCGGGAGTTGGGATGAGCAGTTCTTC
.,TRBJ2-3,.,TRBV7-3,14,CASSEGGSKDTQYF,TGTGCCAGCAGCGAAGGGGGGTCCAAAGATACGCAGTATTTT
once,TRBJ1-2,.,TRBV11-2,14,CASSSLVRHYGYTF,TGTGCCAGCAGCAGCCTGGTTCGGCACTATGGCTACACCTTC
.,TRBJ2-3,.,TRBV6-1,20,CASSEHRGHSGGSVTDTQYF,TGTGCCAGCAGTGAACACAGGGGGCATAGCGGGGGGAGCGTAACAGATACGCAGTATTTT
.,TRBJ1-2,.,TRBV5-1,14,CASSLEGFNYGYTF,TGCGCCAGCAGCTTGGAAGGGTTTAACTATGGCTACACCTTC
.,TRBJ2-3,TRBD1,TRBV19,16,CASSIRTGVTADTQYF,TGTGCCAGTAGTATACGGACAGGGGTGACCGCAGATACGCAGTATTTT